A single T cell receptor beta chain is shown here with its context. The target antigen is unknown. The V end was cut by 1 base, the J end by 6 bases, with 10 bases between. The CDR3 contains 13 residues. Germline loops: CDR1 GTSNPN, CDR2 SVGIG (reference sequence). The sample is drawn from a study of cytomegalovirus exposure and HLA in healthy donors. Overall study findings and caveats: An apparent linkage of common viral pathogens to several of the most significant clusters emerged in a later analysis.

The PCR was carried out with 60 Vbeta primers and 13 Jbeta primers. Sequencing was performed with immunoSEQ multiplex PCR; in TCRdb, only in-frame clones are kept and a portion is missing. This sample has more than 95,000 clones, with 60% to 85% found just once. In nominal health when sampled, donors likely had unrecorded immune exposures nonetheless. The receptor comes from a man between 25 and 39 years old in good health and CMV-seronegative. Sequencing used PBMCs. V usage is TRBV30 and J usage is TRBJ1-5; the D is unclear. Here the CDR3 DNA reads TGTGCCTGGAGTGACGTTCTAGGTCAGCCCCAGCATTTT. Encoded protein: CAWSDVLGQPQHF.